This is a list of T cell receptor beta chains from one sample in a study of shared clonotypes between healthy human individuals. Generated by immunoSEQ multiplex PCR, the TCRdb table keeps only in-frame clones and is missing some. The data hold roughly 700,000 clones, with around 67% observed a single time. The sample comprised memory CD4+ T cells sorted from blood. The receptors here all came from a young woman in good health. CDR3s include the opening cysteine and the closing phenylalanine or tryptophan. The order of the fields is J gene, V gene, clone size, D gene, CDR3 DNA, CDR3 protein. D genes are given only for firm matches. Not all rows give a size; the values are once, few, many and, for expanded clones, a class.

J gene: TRBJ2-3
V gene: TRBV25-1
clone size: .
D gene: .
CDR3 DNA: TGTGCCAGCAGTGATGCTTCTAGGGGTCCTACGCAGTATTTT
CDR3 protein: CASSDASRGPTQYF

J gene: TRBJ2-2
V gene: TRBV7-9
clone size: .
D gene: .
CDR3 DNA: TGTGCCAGCAGTTTGACACATAACACCGGGGAGCTGTTTTTT
CDR3 protein: CASSLTHNTGELFF

J gene: TRBJ1-5
V gene: TRBV2
clone size: .
D gene: TRBD1
CDR3 DNA: TGTGCCAGCAGTGTGGGACAGGGAGGTCAGCCCCAGCATTTT
CDR3 protein: CASSVGQGGQPQHF

J gene: TRBJ2-2
V gene: TRBV5-1
clone size: few
D gene: TRBD1
CDR3 DNA: TGCGCCAGCGCCTTACTTGGACAGGGGGTCGGCGGGGAGCTGTTTTTT
CDR3 protein: CASALLGQGVGGELFF

J gene: TRBJ2-6
V gene: TRBV5-4
clone size: .
D gene: TRBD2
CDR3 DNA: TGTGCCAGCAGCTCCCCCCTAGCGGGAGTCCCCGGGGCCAACGTCCTGACTTTC
CDR3 protein: CASSSPLAGVPGANVLTF

J gene: TRBJ1-5
V gene: TRBV7-2
clone size: .
D gene: .
CDR3 DNA: TGTGCCAGCAGCTTGAGGGGGCAGCCCCAGCATTTT
CDR3 protein: CASSLRGQPQHF

J gene: TRBJ2-2
V gene: TRBV2
clone size: few
D gene: .
CDR3 DNA: TGTGCCGGCCGGGTGCAGAACACCGGGGAGCTGTTTTTT
CDR3 protein: CAGRVQNTGELFF

J gene: TRBJ2-7
V gene: TRBV7-3
clone size: .
D gene: TRBD1
CDR3 DNA: TGTGCCAGCAGCCTCGACAGGGACGACGAGCAGTACTTC
CDR3 protein: CASSLDRDDEQYF

J gene: TRBJ2-7
V gene: TRBV7-6
clone size: .
D gene: TRBD2
CDR3 DNA: TGTGCCAGCAGCTTGGACTCGGGAGGGTTCTCCTACGAGCAGTACTTC
CDR3 protein: CASSLDSGGFSYEQYF

J gene: TRBJ1-5
V gene: TRBV28
clone size: .
D gene: .
CDR3 DNA: TGTGCCGTCGGCCGGGACTGGGGAGGGTTCTCAAATCAGCCCCAGCATTTT
CDR3 protein: CAVGRDWGGFSNQPQHF

J gene: TRBJ2-3
V gene: TRBV28
clone size: .
D gene: TRBD2
CDR3 DNA: TGTGCCAGCAGATTAGCGGGAGGGCCATACGATACGCAGTATTTT
CDR3 protein: CASRLAGGPYDTQYF

J gene: TRBJ2-7
V gene: TRBV11-2
clone size: few
D gene: .
CDR3 DNA: TGTGCCAGCAGCCCGGGACTTTACTACGAGCAGTACTTC
CDR3 protein: CASSPGLYYEQYF

J gene: TRBJ2-1
V gene: TRBV9
clone size: .
D gene: .
CDR3 DNA: TGTGCCAGCAGCCCCGGACCGAGCTCCTACAATGAGCAGTTCTTC
CDR3 protein: CASSPGPSSYNEQFF

J gene: TRBJ2-2
V gene: TRBV7-2
clone size: few
D gene: .
CDR3 DNA: TGTGCCAGCAGCCCGCCAACTAGGTCCGGGGAGCTGTTTTTT
CDR3 protein: CASSPPTRSGELFF

J gene: TRBJ2-3
V gene: TRBV19
clone size: .
D gene: TRBD1
CDR3 DNA: TGTGCCAGTGGGGACAGGGGATACACAGATACGCAGTATTTT
CDR3 protein: CASGDRGYTDTQYF

J gene: TRBJ1-2
V gene: TRBV2
clone size: .
D gene: TRBD1
CDR3 DNA: TGTGCCAGCAGTGTGGACAGGGGAAATTCTGGCTACACCTTC
CDR3 protein: CASSVDRGNSGYTF

J gene: TRBJ1-5
V gene: TRBV18
clone size: few
D gene: .
CDR3 DNA: TGTGCCAGCTCAGGAGGCAACAATCAGCCCCAGCATTTT
CDR3 protein: CASSGGNNQPQHF

J gene: TRBJ1-2
V gene: TRBV6-6
clone size: .
D gene: TRBD1
CDR3 DNA: TGTGCCAGCAGTAAGACAGGGACTCACTATGGCTACACCTTC
CDR3 protein: CASSKTGTHYGYTF

J gene: TRBJ2-1
V gene: TRBV6-6
clone size: .
D gene: .
CDR3 DNA: TGTGCCAGCAGTGTTGGACGCCTCAATGAGCAGTTCTTC
CDR3 protein: CASSVGRLNEQFF

J gene: TRBJ2-7
V gene: TRBV6-5
clone size: .
D gene: .
CDR3 DNA: TGTGCCAGCAGTTACCGAAGACAGGTCTCCGAGCAGTACTTC
CDR3 protein: CASSYRRQVSEQYF

J gene: TRBJ1-4
V gene: TRBV4-1
clone size: once
D gene: .
CDR3 DNA: TGCGCCAGCAGCCAAGACGTATTACGTGAAAAACTGTTTTTT
CDR3 protein: CASSQDVLREKLFF

J gene: TRBJ2-1
V gene: TRBV6-1
clone size: .
D gene: .
CDR3 DNA: TGTGCCAGCAGTGCTGTACGCAATGAGCAGTTCTTC
CDR3 protein: CASSAVRNEQFF

J gene: TRBJ2-1
V gene: TRBV4-2
clone size: .
D gene: TRBD2
CDR3 DNA: TGTGCCAGCAGCCAAGCCAACCTAGCGGGCGGATACAATGAGCAGTTCTTC
CDR3 protein: CASSQANLAGGYNEQFF

J gene: TRBJ1-5
V gene: TRBV28
clone size: .
D gene: TRBD1
CDR3 DNA: TGTGCCAGCAGTTTTAGTTTCAGGAGGGGGCAAAGTCAGCCCCAGCATTTT
CDR3 protein: CASSFSFRRGQSQPQHF

J gene: TRBJ2-5
V gene: TRBV5-1
clone size: .
D gene: .
CDR3 DNA: TGCGCCAGCAGCTTGGGGCGGGGAAGCGAGACCCAGTACTTC
CDR3 protein: CASSLGRGSETQYF